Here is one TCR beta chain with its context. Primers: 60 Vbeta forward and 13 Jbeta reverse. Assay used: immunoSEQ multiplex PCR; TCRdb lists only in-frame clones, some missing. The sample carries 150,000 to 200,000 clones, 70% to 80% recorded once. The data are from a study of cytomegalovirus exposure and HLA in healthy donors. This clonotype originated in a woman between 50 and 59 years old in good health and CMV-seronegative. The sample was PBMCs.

The chain's CDR3 is CASSPQLAGVYEQYF. Written as DNA, the CDR3 is TGTGCCAGCAGTCCCCAACTAGCGGGAGTGTACGAGCAGTACTTC. The chain recombines TRBV27 with TRBJ2-7; 11 nucleotides line up with TRBD2. This CDR3 contains 15 residues. V lost 5 bases, J lost 4 bases, and 7 bases stayed unmatched. Germline V gene lookup returns CDR1 MNHEY and CDR2 SMNVEV (reference sequence).